This TCR beta chain appears in the sequencing data of a study of shared clonotypes between healthy human individuals (TCRdb year 2020). A note on the overall study: A couple of women and a few men aged 18 to 49 years were included in the cohort. Between about 0.8 and 9 billion PBMCs per donor were obtained by leukapheresis. Per donor, three plates each were used for CD4 naive and CD4 memory, two for CD8 naive, and one for CD8 memory. To estimate repertoire size and how much clonotypes are shared between individuals, the study performed deep sequencing of blood TCR repertoires from about 5 healthy adults. Different laboratories and diverse techniques were used to prepare libraries and sequence TCR repertoires, to increase sequencing depth and limit assay-specific biases.

On this clone itself: The target of this receptor is not known. There are no base qualities to consult, and no much larger clone falls within one base.

Using the deep immunoSEQ assay, TCR CDR3 regions were amplified from genomic DNA by multiplex PCR. For each cell subset, the extracted genomic DNA was distributed evenly across all wells of several immunoSEQ 96-well plates, and each plate served as one replicate. For sorted subsets, each replicate PCR was loaded with approximately 190 ng genomic DNA, equivalent to 25,000 to 35,000 T cell genomes. The purified libraries were quantified using a Qubit 3.0 fluorometer, sized with a Bioanalyzer 2100, and then quantified again using the KAPA Library Quantification kit. A separate single-read 150-cycle Illumina NextSeq 550 flow cell was used to sequence each immunoSEQ 96-well plate. From the authors' description of their analysis: Because the immunoSEQ output held only junctional sequences and lacked quality scores, the filtering could not match the filtering applied to full-length reads. To assign V/J genes and CDR3, sequences were annotated using PyIR, a Python wrapper for IgBLAST v1.9, with IMGT germline references. Reads were filtered out if the reads had weak V/J assignments (E-value above 1e-6), no CDR3, stop codons, out-of-frame junctions, or ambiguous translated residues. V3J clonotypes were defined as sequences sharing the same inferred V gene, J gene, and CDR3 amino acid sequence. Percentage overlap between repertoires was computed as shared unique clonotypes divided by the size of the smaller repertoire. Three approaches were used to assess repertoire richness: RTK rarefaction, the Chao1 estimator, and Recon v2.1 estimates of unobserved clonotypes. Generation probabilities were computed with OLGA for all TCRbeta clonotypes obtained by the gDNA method from a few donors. TCRdb obtained this table from immuneACCESS and retained in-frame rearrangements with V and J assigned. These tables miss some clones; where compared with another copy, unresolved V genes account for less than half of the shortfall, and the remainder is unexplained. V and J calls and clone size are those listed in that table; D and trimming were worked out from the DNA. The sample table lists 1.5 million to 2.5 million clones, approximately 95% of them with a count of one. The ten largest clones represent approximately 1.2% of the sample.

CDR1 is given as SGHAT and CDR2 as FQNNGV, both from the germline V gene. The CDR3 holds 16 amino acids from the cysteine to the phenylalanine. The only DNA kept is the CDR3, 48 bases in frame from the first base. V trim: 1 base; J trim: 4 bases; unmatched bases: 6. Results and caveats for the whole study, not just this receptor: Across four donors, 5% to 6% of naive CD4, around 3.5% of naive CD8, approximately 2.5% of memory CD4, and 0.4% of memory CD8 clonotypes were shared. Rarefaction of sorted-subset datasets indicated incomplete sequencing despite the large sequencing depth. Estimated clonotype richness was generally larger for naive than for memory subsets. Only blood was sampled, and tissue TCR repertoires likely differ from those in blood. Higher generation probabilities were observed for clonotypes shared by all four sorted-subset donors than for non-shared clonotypes. The genetic and exposure-history diversity represented was limited by the small number of donors. Pairwise subsampling led to the expectation that sequencing depth would affect the degree of clonotype sharing among donors.

CD8 naive samples consisted of CD45RO-negative cells that were positively selected for CCR7, yielding a CD45RA+CCR7+ population without TemRA cells. Donors were healthy HIV-negative adults with no recently reported acute infections or vaccinations. All donors were Caucasian adults living in Nashville, Tennessee, USA. Blood was collected by leukapheresis, and PBMCs were isolated by Ficoll-Histopaque density gradient centrifugation and then cryopreserved in liquid nitrogen vapor phase. Analytical flow cytometry was used to check the purity and quantity of each magnetically sorted T cell population. Genomic DNA was isolated from every sorted fraction and measured by UV absorbance on a Nanodrop 2000c.

The material sequenced was naive CD8+ T cells sorted from blood. This specimen's cell subset or site label, interpreted: CD45RA+CCR7+. This TCR was recovered from a man between 18 and 35 years old in good health. This chain joins TRBV11-2 to TRBJ2-7; a stretch of 11 junction bases matches TRBD2. The DNA sequence reads TGTGCCAGCAGCTTAGGCCCTCGGACTAGCGGGTACGAGCAGTACTTC. This sequence encodes CASSLGPRTSGYEQYF.